What follows is one TCR beta chain and its context. Its target is unknown. Method: immunoSEQ multiplex PCR; TCRdb's copy keeps in-frame clones and lacks some. The sample shows about 440,000 clones, less than 95% of them seen only once. The data stem from a study of Ad26.COV2.S vaccination and SARS-CoV-2 variants. Study-wide points: It is possible that the TCR breadth and depth analyses underestimated the total T cell responses.

Treatment of the sample: 19 received Ad26.COV2.S at low or high dose, single or two shots; roughly five received placebo; per-sample allocation not given. Sampling was done on day 63 after the first vaccine or placebo injection. The CDR3 covers 14 residues. The J segment lost 6 bases and the V segment lost 6 bases, leaving 9 bases of the junction unmatched. Germline CDR1 reads LNHDA; CDR2 reads SQIVND (reference sequence). V is TRBV19 and J is TRBJ2-3, with TRBD2 matching 7 bases. The sequencing here drew on peripheral blood, taken in a trial of Ad26.COV2.S vaccine versus placebo. The TCR originated in a person between 18 and 65 years old who received the Ad26.COV2.S COVID-19 vaccine or a placebo. CDR3 bases: TGTGCCAGTAGCTCTAGCGGCCCAGTGGATACGCAGTATTTT. Its protein product is CASSSSGPVDTQYF.